This T cell receptor beta chain was documented in a study of blood T cell repertoires in COVID-19. Overall study: Researchers got acute and convalescent COVID-19 samples from the United States, Italy and Spain. Sources were T cells, B-cell-depleted T cells, or PBMCs; the material itself was cDNA or gDNA.

The CDR3 loop spans 15 amino acids. The germline gives CDR1 SGHRS, CDR2 YFSETQ. V shed 5 bases and J shed 0 bases, with 15 bases lying between them. Original data processing: Scientists estimated how many nucleated cells there were by amplifying reference gene primers. The protocol was immunoSEQ multiplex PCR, while the TCRdb copy is restricted to in-frame clones and leaves out a portion. V and J calls plus clone size are reproduced from that table; the DNA served to infer D and trimming. Among 30,000 to 35,000 clones listed, approximately 80% were seen once. The TCR originated in a woman aged 60 to 75 with acute or convalescent COVID-19. The specimen sequenced was peripheral blood. The J gene is TRBJ2-7, the V gene TRBV5-1; a possible D gene is TRBD2 (5 bases). This CDR3 is CASSLELGPSYEQYF. The CDR3 DNA reads as TGCGCCAGCAGTCTGGAACTAGGGCCCTCCTACGAGCAGTACTTC.